Listed here are 15 T cell receptor beta chains from one sample, sequenced in a study of blood T cell repertoires in COVID-19. Using immunoSEQ multiplex PCR, the repertoire was profiled, and TCRdb retains in-frame clones only, with some absent. The data contain tens of thousands of clones, less than 95% of them seen just once; the ten biggest clones take up around 0.93%. Sequenced material: peripheral blood. These receptors were taken from a woman in her forties or fifties in a cohort sampled during active COVID-19.

V and J are TRBV7-2 and TRBJ2-5; the match to TRBD2 covers 7 bases. The CDR3 spans 14 residues. The germline V gene encodes CDR1 SGHTA and CDR2 FQGNSA. The J segment lost 0 bases and the V segment lost 4 bases, leaving 2 bases of the junction unmatched. The CDR3 nucleotides read TGTGCCAGCAGCTCTAGCGGCCACCAAGAGACCCAGTACTTC. As protein: CASSSSGHQETQYF.

The V call is TRBV7-9, the J call TRBJ1-5; D perhaps matches TRBD1 (5 bases). Germline assignment: CDR1 SEHNR and CDR2 FQNEAQ (reference sequence). The CDR3 totals 16 residues. Trimming shortened V by 3 bases and J by 1 base, and 13 bases separated the two germline ends. This CDR3 reads CASSLSGGRSNQPQHF. Here the CDR3 DNA reads TGTGCCAGCAGCTTGTCGGGGGGTAGGAGCAATCAGCCCCAGCATTTT.

This clone appeared once. The chain uses TRBV15 and TRBJ1-4; D remains ambiguous. Germline CDR1 is LNHNV and CDR2 is YYDKDF (reference sequence). The ends were cut back, 0 bases at V and 5 bases at J, with 10 bases in the middle. CDR3 length equals 15 residues. The CDR3 DNA sequence: TGTGCCACCAGCAGAGATGTGGGCACAAATGAAAAACTGTTTTTT. This gives the protein CATSRDVGTNEKLFF.

This chain links TRBV27 with TRBJ1-6; tentatively, D is TRBD1 (5 bases). The germline V and J ends were trimmed by 0 bases and 10 bases, with 10 bases remaining between them. The CDR3 extends over 14 amino acids. CDR1 MNHEY and CDR2 SMNVEV come from the germline V gene (reference sequence). As DNA, the CDR3 is TGTGCCAGCAGTTTATCCCAGGGTAGATCACCCCTCCACTTT. Its protein is CASSLSQGRSPLHF.

The chain combines TRBV11-2 with TRBJ2-3; D is unresolved. Per the germline V gene, CDR1 is SGHAT and CDR2 is FQNNGV. V was trimmed by 0 bases and J by 0 bases, leaving 7 bases between them. This CDR3 spans 15 amino acids. CDR3 bases: TGTGCCAGCAGCTTAGACCTACTAAGCACAGATACGCAGTATTTT. Its translation is CASSLDLLSTDTQYF. Using reference TRBV11-2 and TRBJ2-3 for the parts outside the CDR3, the full variable domain is EAGVAQSPRYKIIEKRQSVAFWCNPISGHATLYWYQQILGQGPKLLIQFQNNGVVDDSQLPKDRFSAERLKGVDSTLKIQPAKLEDSAVYLCASSLDLLSTDTQYFGPGTRLTVL.

The chain uses TRBV28 and TRBJ2-5, with D perhaps matching TRBD2 (5 bases). This CDR3 contains 14 residues. The V gene lost 6 bases and the J gene lost 5 bases, with 16 bases spanning the gap. Germline lookup yields CDR1 MDHEN and CDR2 SYDVKM. The CDR3, as DNA: TGTGCCAGCAGCCGTCCTTCACCGGGGGAGACCCAGTACTTC. It encodes CASSRPSPGETQYF.

This sequence joins TRBV5-6 and TRBJ2-1; D is unresolved. CDR1 and CDR2 (germline): SGHDT, YYEEEE. The CDR3 contains 16 residues. With 0 bases removed from V and 0 bases from J, the gap between germline ends came to 10 bases. Written as DNA, the CDR3 is TGTGCCAGCAGCTTGGGGTCAGATCCCTCCTACAATGAGCAGTTCTTC. This translates into CASSLGSDPSYNEQFF.

V gene TRBV19 combines with J gene TRBJ1-6; D remains ambiguous. The CDR3 length is 16 residues. V lost 5 bases to trimming and J lost 7 bases, with 18 bases between them. CDR1 and CDR2 from the germline V gene are LNHDA and SQIVND (reference sequence). The CDR3 protein is CASSGWTQVRNSPLHF. CDR3 in DNA: TGTGCCAGTAGTGGTTGGACTCAAGTCCGAAATTCACCCCTCCACTTT.

This chain uses TRBV11-2 with TRBJ2-7; D is unclear. This CDR3 region has 13 residues. Trimming removed 3 bases from V and 0 bases from J, with 6 bases in between. The V gene's germline CDR1 is SGHAT and CDR2 FQNNGV. This CDR3 reads CASSLAASYEQYF. CDR3 nucleotides: TGTGCCAGCAGCTTGGCCGCCTCCTACGAGCAGTACTTC.

The V and J genes are TRBV9 and TRBJ1-2; 10 bases agree with TRBD1. The CDR3 runs 14 residues. Germline CDR1 is SGDLS and CDR2 is YYNGEE. V gave up 3 bases and J gave up 8 bases; unmatched junction bases: 7. The CDR3 sequence is CASSGIDRGQGYTF. The CDR3 DNA is TGTGCCAGCAGCGGCATCGACAGGGGGCAAGGCTACACCTTC.

This clone was counted ten times or more. The V gene is TRBV7-8, the J gene TRBJ2-1; TRBD2 is a possible D gene (8 bases). From germline, CDR1 is SGHVS and CDR2 FQNEAQ. The CDR3 extends over 16 amino acids. The germline V and J ends were trimmed by 5 bases and 5 bases, with 19 bases remaining between them. As DNA, the CDR3 is TGTGCCAGCAGCACCCTAGCGGGCAGGGGGGACAATGAGCAGTTCTTC. Amino acid sequence: CASSTLAGRGDNEQFF.

The V call is TRBV27, the J call TRBJ2-5; 10 nucleotides agree with TRBD2. The CDR3 length is 14 residues. CDR1 is MNHEY, CDR2 SMNVEV, per germline (reference sequence). V trimming: 7 bases; J trimming: 4 bases; junction bases outside the gene matches: 6. The CDR3 DNA reads as TGTGCCAGCAATCCTAGCGGGAGTGGAGAGACCCAGTACTTC. Translating it yields CASNPSGSGETQYF.

The rearrangement joins TRBV4-1 to TRBJ1-1, with a weak D call TRBD1 (5 bases). The V end lost 2 bases, the J end lost 3 bases, and 7 bases lay between the germline ends. Per germline, CDR1 MGHRA and CDR2 YSYEKL. This CDR3 has 13 residues. The CDR3 region has the DNA TGCGCCAGCAGCCAACAGGGCGACACTGAAGCTTTCTTT. Encoded protein: CASSQQGDTEAFF.

Here the CDR3 DNA reads TGTGCCAGCAGCCAAACATTGCGCCAGGGGGCAGCTTTCTTT. As protein: CASSQTLRQGAAFF. This chain joins TRBV3-1 (or the pseudogene TRBV3-2) and TRBJ1-1; 8 nucleotides match TRBD1. This CDR3 has 14 amino acids. J gave up 10 bases and V 2 bases, and 9 bases lay outside the gene matches. From germline, CDR1 is LGHDT and CDR2 YNNKEL (reference sequence).

This sequence joins TRBV7-2 and TRBJ1-5, with 9 bases lining up with TRBD1. CDR1 is SGHTA, CDR2 FQGNSA, per germline. There are 17 residues in the CDR3. Trimming took 3 bases from V and 7 from J; bases not matched to a gene: 13. CDR3 bases: TGTGCCAGCAGCTTTACTTCCGGGACAGGGACCCGGCAGCCCCAGCATTTT. This encodes CASSFTSGTGTRQPQHF.